This TCR beta chain was documented in a study of blood T cell repertoires in COVID-19. Study background: The study drew acute and convalescent COVID-19 samples from the United States, Italy and Spain.

The authors' processing: Reference gene primer amplification yielded estimated nucleated cell counts. The protocol was immunoSEQ multiplex PCR, while the TCRdb copy is restricted to in-frame clones and leaves out a portion. The V and J calls and clone size come from that table; D and trimming were worked out from the DNA. The data contain 150,000 or so clones, roughly four fifths of them singletons. Input material: peripheral blood. The sequence was collected from a human donor in a cohort sampled during active COVID-19.

CDR3 coding DNA: TGTGCCAGCAGCTTGGGGCGGGGTGGCTACACCTTC. This encodes CASSLGRGGYTF. This chain uses TRBV5-4 with TRBJ1-2, with no clear D. Germline V CDR1 and CDR2: SGHNT, YYREEE (reference sequence). CDR3 length: 12 amino acids. Trimming removed 0 bases from V and 7 bases from J, with 7 bases in between.